The rows below give T cell receptor beta chains drawn from one sample of a study of control samples from healthy donors and cancer patients. Profiling relied on immunoSEQ multiplex PCR, and the TCRdb table lists in-frame clones only, not all of them. The sample lists some 120,000 clones, approximately 90% occurring once. Material for sequencing was blood. These receptors all come from a man aged 18 to 30 in good health. Both conserved end residues are part of each CDR3. The D gene is left open where the match is weak. Clone sizes are given selectively: once, few, many, or a class where the clone is expanded.

size: .; V: TRBV3-1/TRBV3-2; D: TRBD1; J: TRBJ2-1; DNA: TGTGCCAGCAGCCAAGCACCGGGACAGGGGGTAGTTTCCTACAATGAGCAGTTCTTC; CDR3: CASSQAPGQGVVSYNEQFF
size: .; V: TRBV5-1; D: TRBD1; J: TRBJ1-6; DNA: TGCGCCAGCAGCCCACTCTACGGGACAGCCCACTATAATTCACCCCTCCACTTT; CDR3: CASSPLYGTAHYNSPLHF
size: .; V: TRBV11-2; D: TRBD1; J: TRBJ1-2; DNA: TGTGCCAGCAGCTTAGCCCAGGGGGGCTATGGCTACACCTTC; CDR3: CASSLAQGGYGYTF
size: .; V: TRBV5-1; D: TRBD1; J: TRBJ1-4; DNA: TGCGCCAGCAGCCCAACCGGGACAGGGGATGAAAAACTGTTTTTT; CDR3: CASSPTGTGDEKLFF
size: .; V: TRBV19; D: .; J: TRBJ2-6; DNA: TGTGCCAGTAGTATATCACCCTCTGGGGCCAACGTCCTGACTTTC; CDR3: CASSISPSGANVLTF
size: .; V: TRBV2; D: .; J: TRBJ1-1; DNA: TGTGCCAGCATGGGGGGGCAGTCCACTGAAGCTTTCTTT; CDR3: CASMGGQSTEAFF
size: .; V: TRBV7-9; D: TRBD2; J: TRBJ2-7; DNA: TGTGCCAGCAGCTTACGCGGGGGGTGCGAGCAGTACTTC; CDR3: CASSLRGGCEQYF
size: .; V: TRBV15; D: .; J: TRBJ2-1; DNA: TGTGCCACCAGCAGAGAGAGGGGCGTGTACAATGAGCAGTTCTTC; CDR3: CATSRERGVYNEQFF
size: .; V: TRBV6-6; D: TRBD1; J: TRBJ2-7; DNA: TGTGCCAGCAGTTTCCTCGGACAGGGGGCGTACGAGCAGTACTTC; CDR3: CASSFLGQGAYEQYF
size: .; V: TRBV18; D: .; J: TRBJ2-2; DNA: TGTGCCAGCTCACCTCCTAGCATCGGGGAGCTGTTTTTT; CDR3: CASSPPSIGELFF
size: .; V: TRBV9; D: .; J: TRBJ1-1; DNA: TGTGCCAGCAGCGTGAGGGGCGCTGACACTGAAGCTTTCTTT; CDR3: CASSVRGADTEAFF
size: few; V: TRBV7-9; D: .; J: TRBJ2-7; DNA: TGTGCCAGCAGCTCCCCGGCCCACGGCTACGAGCAGTACTTC; CDR3: CASSSPAHGYEQYF
size: .; V: TRBV4-1; D: .; J: TRBJ1-1; DNA: TGCGCCAGCAGCCAAGGGGCATGGGGGGGATTGAACACTGAAGCTTTCTTT; CDR3: CASSQGAWGGLNTEAFF
size: .; V: TRBV5-1; D: .; J: TRBJ2-6; DNA: TGCGCCAGCAGCTTGGAGGGCGCCCGGCCCTCTGGGGCCAACGTCCTGACTTTC; CDR3: CASSLEGARPSGANVLTF
size: .; V: TRBV30; D: .; J: TRBJ1-1; DNA: TGTGCCTGGGCCTTACGGAACACTGAAGCTTTCTTT; CDR3: CAWALRNTEAFF
size: .; V: TRBV5-8; D: .; J: TRBJ1-5; DNA: TGTGCCAGCACCCAAACTGGACAGCCCACGCCCCAGCATTTT; CDR3: CASTQTGQPTPQHF
size: .; V: TRBV3-1/TRBV3-2; D: .; J: TRBJ1-2; DNA: TGTGCCAGCAGCCAAGAGGGCGAGGCGAACTATGGCTACACCTTC; CDR3: CASSQEGEANYGYTF
size: .; V: TRBV7-3; D: TRBD1; J: TRBJ2-7; DNA: TGTGCCAGCAGCACACAAGACAGGGACCACGAGCAGTACTTC; CDR3: CASSTQDRDHEQYF
size: .; V: TRBV6-5; D: .; J: TRBJ1-6; DNA: TGTGCCAGCAGTTCCGGGCCATATAATTCACCCCTCCACTTT; CDR3: CASSSGPYNSPLHF
size: .; V: TRBV9; D: .; J: TRBJ2-2; DNA: TGTGCCAGCCGTCCAGGGGCGCGCACCGGGGAGCTGTTTTTT; CDR3: CASRPGARTGELFF
size: .; V: TRBV5-4; D: .; J: TRBJ1-4; DNA: TGTGCCAGCAGCTCGGGGGGGCAGAAGAATGAAAAACTGTTTTTT; CDR3: CASSSGGQKNEKLFF
size: .; V: TRBV18; D: TRBD1; J: TRBJ2-3; DNA: TGTGCCAGCTCACCCTTGACAGGGGCCCTCCTTGGGGAAGATACGCGGTATTTT; CDR3: CASSPLTGALLGEDTRYF
size: .; V: TRBV29-1; D: .; J: TRBJ1-2; DNA: TGCAGCGTTGACTCGGACCCACGGGGCTACACCTTC; CDR3: CSVDSDPRGYTF
size: .; V: TRBV5-1; D: .; J: TRBJ2-5; DNA: TGCGCCAGCAGCTTGGCGTTGGGGACGGAAGAGACCCAGTACTTC; CDR3: CASSLALGTEETQYF
size: many; V: TRBV6-6; D: .; J: TRBJ2-7; DNA: TGTGCCAGCAACCCTCAGGGGCCCTCCTACGAGCAGTACTTC; CDR3: CASNPQGPSYEQYF
size: .; V: TRBV12-3/TRBV12-4; D: .; J: TRBJ1-2; DNA: TGTGCCAGCAGTTTGAGGGCGGAGTATGGCTACACCTTC; CDR3: CASSLRAEYGYTF
size: once; V: TRBV18; D: TRBD1; J: TRBJ1-5; DNA: TGTGCCAGCTCACGAAATCCGGGGACAGATAGCAATCAGCCCCAGCATTTT; CDR3: CASSRNPGTDSNQPQHF
size: .; V: TRBV10-3; D: .; J: TRBJ1-2; DNA: TGTGCCATCAGTGTTGGAAGGGGAGCTAACTATGGCTACACCTTC; CDR3: CAISVGRGANYGYTF
size: once; V: TRBV2; D: .; J: TRBJ1-2; DNA: TGTGCCAGCAGTGAAGCGCTTACAGATCTCGGCTATGGCTACACCTTC; CDR3: CASSEALTDLGYGYTF
size: .; V: TRBV5-1; D: .; J: TRBJ1-2; DNA: TGCGCCAGCAGCGCCGGAGTGGGGGGCTATGGCTACACCTTC; CDR3: CASSAGVGGYGYTF
size: few; V: TRBV7-9; D: .; J: TRBJ2-2; DNA: TGTGCCAGCAGCCAATATCTAAGGCGGAACACCGGGGAGCTGTTTTTT; CDR3: CASSQYLRRNTGELFF
size: .; V: TRBV7-9; D: TRBD1; J: TRBJ2-7; DNA: TGTGCCAGCAGCCCGGACAGGCGCCCCGAGCAGTACTTC; CDR3: CASSPDRRPEQYF
size: few; V: TRBV11-2; D: TRBD1; J: TRBJ1-1; DNA: TGTGCCAGCAGCCAAAAGCACAGGGGAGTTGGGACTGAAGCTTTCTTT; CDR3: CASSQKHRGVGTEAFF
size: .; V: TRBV7-9; D: .; J: TRBJ1-6; DNA: TGTGCCAGCACCCCGGGGGGGAGGGGAAGCTCACCCCTCCACTTT; CDR3: CASTPGGRGSSPLHF
size: .; V: TRBV2; D: .; J: TRBJ2-2; DNA: TGTGCCAGCAGTGATATGGCCGGGGAGCTGTTTTTT; CDR3: CASSDMAGELFF
size: .; V: TRBV18; D: .; J: TRBJ2-7; DNA: TGTGCCAGCTCACCACCGCGACTGACGGATAACTACGAGCAGTACTTC; CDR3: CASSPPRLTDNYEQYF
size: .; V: TRBV18; D: .; J: TRBJ1-4; DNA: TGTGCCAGCTCACCCCTGCAGGGTGCAACTAATGAAAAACTGTTTTTT; CDR3: CASSPLQGATNEKLFF
size: .; V: TRBV11-2; D: .; J: TRBJ2-2; DNA: TGTGCCAGCAGCCGCGTTCGAGGGGCACTCCACACCGGGGAGCTGTTTTTT; CDR3: CASSRVRGALHTGELFF
size: .; V: TRBV6-5; D: .; J: TRBJ1-5; DNA: TGTGCCAGCAGTCTAATCCGATCTAGCAATCAGCCCCAGCATTTT; CDR3: CASSLIRSSNQPQHF
size: .; V: TRBV6-5; D: .; J: TRBJ1-1; DNA: TGTGCCAGCAGGTCCGGACAGAACACTGAAGCTTTCTTT; CDR3: CASRSGQNTEAFF
size: .; V: TRBV30; D: .; J: TRBJ1-5; DNA: TGTGCCTGGAGTAAGGGGAATAATCAGCCCCAGCATTTT; CDR3: CAWSKGNNQPQHF
size: .; V: TRBV14; D: TRBD2; J: TRBJ2-3; DNA: TGTGCCAGCAGCCCCGACGACACTAGCGGGGGAGCGTTAGATACGCAGTATTTT; CDR3: CASSPDDTSGGALDTQYF
size: .; V: TRBV27; D: TRBD2; J: TRBJ2-5; DNA: TGTGCCAGCAGTTTAGGGACTAGAGGGGAGACCCAGTACTTC; CDR3: CASSLGTRGETQYF
size: .; V: TRBV3-1/TRBV3-2; D: TRBD1; J: TRBJ1-4; DNA: TGTGCCAGCAGCCAGGGACAGGGAACTAATGAAAAACTGTTTTTT; CDR3: CASSQGQGTNEKLFF
size: .; V: TRBV7-9; D: .; J: TRBJ1-1; DNA: TGTGCCAGCAGCTTAGGCCAGGGAGGGGGGAACACTGAAGCTTTCTTT; CDR3: CASSLGQGGGNTEAFF
size: .; V: TRBV29-1; D: TRBD1; J: TRBJ1-1; DNA: TGCAGCGTCAGGGGGCGAATGAACACTGAAGCTTTCTTT; CDR3: CSVRGRMNTEAFF
size: once; V: TRBV18; D: TRBD1; J: TRBJ2-1; DNA: TGTGCCAGCTCACCACTCCGGACAGGGACGATGTTGGACTCCTACAATGAGCAGTTCTTC; CDR3: CASSPLRTGTMLDSYNEQFF
size: .; V: TRBV6-5; D: .; J: TRBJ1-6; DNA: TGTGCCAGCAGTGACTCTCTTGCAGGATCACCCCTCCACTTT; CDR3: CASSDSLAGSPLHF
size: .; V: TRBV6-1; D: TRBD1; J: TRBJ1-2; DNA: TGTGCCAGCAGTGAAAAAGGGACAGGTGTCGATGGCTACACCTTC; CDR3: CASSEKGTGVDGYTF
size: once; V: TRBV5-1; D: .; J: TRBJ1-2; DNA: TGCGCCAGCAGCTTGGAAAGGGAAGACTATGGCTACACCTTC; CDR3: CASSLEREDYGYTF
size: .; V: TRBV19; D: .; J: TRBJ1-1; DNA: TGTGCCAGTAGTCCCCCTAACACTGAAGCTTTCTTT; CDR3: CASSPPNTEAFF
size: .; V: TRBV18; D: TRBD1; J: TRBJ2-7; DNA: TGTGCCAGCTCACCACCGAGGGGACAGAACGAGCAGTACTTC; CDR3: CASSPPRGQNEQYF